The 27 T cell receptor beta chains listed next were all sequenced from one sample in a study of human T cells and chemical hapten exposure. A single record per CDR3 protein comes from TCRdb applying MiXCR to the RACE reads. The table lists approximately 50,000 distinct CDR3 sequences, roughly a tenth of them singletons. Time point noted: pre-sensitization, week 0. The treatment is: therapeutic diphenylcyclopropenone sensitization with weekly scalp DPC. Total RNA was extracted from unfractionated whole blood. The specimen comprised whole blood, sampled in connection with sensitization to the hapten diphenylcyclopropenone (DPC). These receptors all come from a woman in her 30s with alopecia areata. Some clones in this sample may be carry-over from other donors' samples.

The chain is built from TRBV4-1 and TRBJ1-5, with D tentatively TRBD1 (5 bases). Looked up from germline, CDR1 is MGHRA and CDR2 is YSYEKL. With 5 bases removed from V and 1 base from J, the gap between germline ends came to 6 bases. The CDR3 totals 13 residues. This CDR3 reads CASSRDSNQPQHF. The CDR3 nucleotides read TGCGCCAGCAGCAGGGACAGCAATCAGCCCCAGCATTTT.

The chain links TRBV10-1 to TRBJ2-7; weak D call: TRBD2 (5 bases). Germline loops: CDR1 WNHNN, CDR2 SYGVQD (reference sequence). This CDR3 is 9 amino acids long. Deletions cut 7 bases from V and 10 bases from J, with 8 bases between. The CDR3, as DNA: TGCGCCAGCAAGGAGGATCAGTACTTC. Amino acid sequence: CASKEDQYF.

The chain employs TRBV5-8 and TRBJ2-5; the D gene is possibly TRBD1 (8 bases). Germline lookup yields CDR1 SGHTS and CDR2 YDEGEE. The CDR3 has 16 amino acids. The germline V and J ends were trimmed by 2 bases and 4 bases, with 18 bases remaining between them. CDR3 in amino acids: CASSFDTGGARETQYF. For the CDR3, the DNA is TGTGCCAGCAGCTTTGACACAGGGGGGGCCCGAGAGACCCAGTACTTC.

This clonotype was counted at least ten times. The chain links TRBV6-2 or TRBV6-3 to TRBJ2-1; possible D gene TRBD2, 6 bases. The CDR3 consists of 14 residues. Trimming removed 8 bases at V and 4 bases at J, with 15 bases between. The germline CDR1 and CDR2 sequences are MNHEY and SVGEGT. The CDR3 spells CASLRDSTYNEQFF. CDR3 bases: TGTGCCAGCCTTAGGGACTCGACATACAATGAGCAGTTCTTC.

This clonotype has just a few counts. The chain links TRBV20-1 to TRBJ2-2; D is possibly TRBD2 (6 bases). Trimming removed 6 bases from V and 5 bases from J, with 19 bases in between. CDR3 length: 15 amino acids. Per the germline V gene, CDR1 is DFQATT and CDR2 is SNEGSKA (reference sequence). In DNA, the CDR3 is TGCAGTGCCACGCGCCTGGGGAGGTGGACCGGGGAGCTGTTTTTT. The encoded protein is CSATRLGRWTGELFF.

Ten or more counts support this clonotype. V gene TRBV15 combines with J gene TRBJ2-1; D unclear. V was cut by 0 bases and J by 7 bases, with 7 bases left in between. The CDR3 contains 13 residues. Germline CDR1 and CDR2: LNHNV and YYDKDF (reference sequence). The CDR3 loop reads CATSRERINEQFF. The DNA for the CDR3 is TGTGCCACCAGCAGAGAGAGAATAAATGAGCAGTTCTTC.

The chain couples TRBV29-1 to TRBJ2-3; possibly TRBD1 or TRBD2 for D (5 bases each). This CDR3 has 17 residues. V shed 3 bases and J shed 0 bases, with 19 bases lying between them. Germline V CDR1 and CDR2: SQVTM, ANQGSEA. In DNA form, the CDR3 reads TGCAGCGTTGAGTTGTATGGACGGGACGTAAGCACAGATACGCAGTATTTT. Encoded protein: CSVELYGRDVSTDTQYF.

In this sample, this clonotype turned up a few times. The J gene is TRBJ2-2, the V gene TRBV6-2 or TRBV6-3; D uncertain. Germline CDR1 reads MNHEY; CDR2 reads SVGEGT. Deletions cut 5 bases from V and 6 bases from J, with 19 bases between. The CDR3 covers 16 residues. The CDR3 coding sequence is TGTGCCAGCAGTGAACGAGATACCTTGATCGCCGGGGAGCTGTTTTTT. Amino acids: CASSERDTLIAGELFF.

This clonotype was seen ten or more times. This chain connects TRBV18 to TRBJ2-7, with D perhaps matching TRBD2 (6 bases). The V gene lost 1 base and the J gene lost 3 bases, with 13 bases spanning the gap. The germline gives CDR1 KGHSH, CDR2 LQKENI. The CDR3 is 15 amino acids. For the CDR3, the DNA is TGTGCCAGCTCACCACGATCGGAGGGCATCTACGAGCAGTACTTC. Translation gives CASSPRSEGIYEQYF.

The CDR3 sequence is CASSWSYNEQFF. CDR3 bases: TGCGCCAGCAGCTGGTCCTACAATGAGCAGTTCTTC. This chain links TRBV5-1 with TRBJ2-1; D gene ambiguous. This CDR3 region has 12 residues. Germline lookup yields CDR1 SGHRS and CDR2 YFSETQ. Deletions cut 3 bases from V and 1 base from J, with 2 bases between.

With regard to this clonotype: A much larger clone sits a single nucleotide away, making a read error possible. The chain has TRBV14 and TRBJ2-7; 11 nucleotides agree with TRBD2. CDR3 length: 20 amino acids. Germline CDR1 and CDR2: SGHDN and FVKESK. Written as DNA, the CDR3 is TGTACCAGCAGCCATCCAGGAGGTAGCGGGGGGGCGTTGGTCTCCTACGAGCAGTACTTC. It translates to CTSSHPGGSGGALVSYEQYF.

The sample holds one count of this clonotype. A much larger clonotype is one base distant, so this may be a read error. Lacking the conserved final phenylalanine or tryptophan, this CDR3 likely reflects a read error. The V and J genes are TRBV7-9 and TRBJ2-3; tentative D call: TRBD2 (5 bases). CDR3 length: 16 amino acids. Germline CDR1 SEHNR, CDR2 FQNEAQ (reference sequence). V lost 1 base and J 2 bases, leaving 13 bases between the germline ends. The DNA for the CDR3 is TGTGCCAGCAGCTTAGGACGGGGAGTAGCCACAGATACGCAGTATTTA. This encodes CASSLGRGVATDTQYL.

This chain joins TRBV6-4 and TRBJ2-3; 11 nucleotides line up with TRBD2. Germline CDR1 is MRHNA and CDR2 is SNTAGT. The CDR3 covers 16 residues. Trimming at V came to 2 bases and at J to 4 bases, leaving 5 bases not matched to a gene. The DNA for the CDR3 is TGTGCCAGCAGTGACAGCATAGCGGGGGGGCCAGATACGCAGTATTTT. Its protein product is CASSDSIAGGPDTQYF.

This clonotype was counted at least ten times. The rearrangement uses TRBV7-3 and TRBJ2-5, with TRBD2 matching over 10 bases. With V trimmed by 2 bases and J by 9 bases, 3 bases remained unmatched. The CDR3 consists of 13 residues. The V gene's germline CDR1 is SGHTA and CDR2 FQGTGA. Here the CDR3 reads CASSLGAGGAQYF. In nucleotides, the CDR3 is TGTGCCAGCAGCTTAGGAGCGGGGGGGGCCCAGTACTTC.

This clonotype was detected ten times or more. The rearrangement uses TRBV20-1 and TRBJ2-1, with D possibly TRBD1 on 6 matching bases. V dropped 0 bases and J dropped 4 bases, with 16 bases sitting between them. Germline CDR1 and CDR2: DFQATT and SNEGSKA (reference sequence). There are 16 residues in the CDR3. CDR3 amino acids: CSARETGRELYNEQFF. The DNA for the CDR3 is TGCAGTGCTAGAGAGACAGGCAGGGAACTATACAATGAGCAGTTCTTC.

This clonotype was seen a handful of times. The genes are TRBV5-1 and TRBJ2-4; 7 bases align to TRBD1. This CDR3 contains 14 residues. V trimming: 4 bases; J trimming: 7 bases; junction bases outside the gene matches: 8. Germline values: CDR1 SGHRS, CDR2 YFSETQ. CDR3 sequence: CASSTGDRVNIQYF. CDR3 sequence (DNA): TGCGCCAGCAGCACCGGGGACAGAGTCAACATTCAGTACTTC.

This clonotype has just a few counts. The J gene is TRBJ1-5, the V gene TRBV20-1; unclear D gene. The V gene lost 3 bases and the J gene lost 0 bases, with 3 bases spanning the gap. Germline CDR1 reads DFQATT; CDR2 reads SNEGSKA (reference sequence). The CDR3 runs 12 residues. Here the CDR3 reads CSASTSNQPQHF. CDR3 nucleotide sequence: TGCAGTGCTAGTACTAGCAATCAGCCCCAGCATTTT.

This clonotype showed up many times. The chain is built from TRBV3-1 and TRBJ2-3; 11 nucleotides agree with TRBD2. The CDR3 is made up of 18 amino acids. V trimming: 0 bases; J trimming: 5 bases; junction bases outside the gene matches: 10. Germline V gene sequence: CDR1 LGHDT, CDR2 YNNKEL (reference sequence). CDR3 amino acids: CASSQDFQTSGERDTQYF. CDR3 in DNA: TGTGCCAGCAGCCAAGACTTCCAGACTAGCGGGGAGAGAGATACGCAGTATTTT.

This clonotype was seen a few times. The chain couples TRBV5-1 to TRBJ2-3; 10 bases line up with TRBD2. The CDR3 has 15 amino acids. With V trimmed by 6 bases and J by 1 base, 5 bases remained unmatched. In germline, CDR1 is SGHRS, CDR2 YFSETQ. CDR3 nucleotide sequence: TGCGCCAGCACTCCGCTAGCGGGGGGCACAGATACGCAGTATTTT. It is translated as CASTPLAGGTDTQYF.

In this sample, this clonotype turned up many times. This chain connects TRBV3-1 to TRBJ1-1; D may be TRBD1 (6 bases). The CDR3 runs to 13 residues. Germline V gives CDR1 LGHDT, CDR2 YNNKEL (reference sequence). The ends were cut back, 7 bases at V and 6 bases at J, with 15 bases in the middle. The CDR3 DNA follows: TGTGCCAGCAAACGGTCAGGGGCGGCTGAAGCTTTCTTT. It codes for CASKRSGAAEAFF.

This clonotype was detected many times. This rearrangement joins TRBV7-8 to TRBJ2-3; 8 bases map to TRBD1. J gave up 4 bases and V 5 bases, and 5 bases lay outside the gene matches. Germline V gene data show CDR1 as SGHVS and CDR2 as FQNEAQ. The CDR3 contains 14 residues. As DNA, the CDR3 is TGTGCCAGCAGCCACTGGGACAGGCCAGATACGCAGTATTTT. It translates to CASSHWDRPDTQYF.

The rearrangement links TRBV5-1 to TRBJ1-4, with a weak D call TRBD1 (5 bases). Germline V gives CDR1 SGHRS, CDR2 YFSETQ. The V gene lost 7 bases and the J gene lost 8 bases, with 12 bases spanning the gap. The CDR3 totals 12 residues. The CDR3 loop reads CASADSREKLFF. CDR3 coding DNA: TGCGCCAGCGCCGACAGCCGAGAAAAACTGTTTTTT.

In its sample, this clonotype was seen many times. The rearrangement links TRBV12-3 or TRBV12-4 to TRBJ2-4; 9 nucleotides line up with TRBD2. This CDR3 spans 15 amino acids. V dropped 9 bases and J dropped 0; count of bases not matched to a gene: 6. The CDR3 region has the DNA TGTGCCAGTAGTCGCGGGGGGGCAGCCAAAAACATTCAGTACTTC. Its protein is CASSRGGAAKNIQYF.

This clonotype came up many times. The rearrangement links TRBV2 to TRBJ1-6, with 8 bases matching TRBD1. CDR3 length equals 14 residues. CDR1 and CDR2 from the germline V gene are SNHLY and FYNNEI. Trimming removed 5 bases from V and 9 bases from J; junction bases left unmatched: 6. The CDR3 loop reads CASSKDRGGSPLHF. For the CDR3, the DNA is TGTGCCAGCAGTAAAGACAGGGGAGGTTCACCCCTCCACTTT.

Ten or more counts support this clonotype. The rearrangement joins TRBV2 to TRBJ1-5, with D possibly matching TRBD1 (5 bases). Trimming shortened V by 6 bases and J by 3 bases, and 12 bases separated the two germline ends. Germline CDR1 reads SNHLY; CDR2 reads FYNNEI. CDR3 length: 14 residues. CDR3 nucleotides: TGTGCCAGCAGCCCGAGGGGCACCAATCAGCCCCAGCATTTT. This encodes CASSPRGTNQPQHF.

Only a few counts were recorded for this clonotype. The chain is built from TRBV6-5 and TRBJ2-1; 7 bases are shared with TRBD2. CDR1 is MNHEY, CDR2 SVGAGI, per germline. The CDR3 has 16 amino acids. J gave up 2 bases and V 4 bases, and 8 bases lay outside the gene matches. As DNA, the CDR3 is TGTGCCAGCAGTTTCGGCGACGGGGGGACCTACAATGAGCAGTTCTTC. This codes for CASSFGDGGTYNEQFF.

V usage is TRBV19 and J usage is TRBJ2-3, with 8 bases lining up with TRBD2. V gave up 4 bases and J gave up 0 bases; unmatched junction bases: 9. Germline V CDR1 and CDR2: LNHDA, SQIVND (reference sequence). The CDR3 has 17 residues. CDR3 sequence: CASSNPTSDISTDTQYF. CDR3 nucleotide sequence: TGTGCCAGTAGTAACCCGACTAGCGACATTAGCACAGATACGCAGTATTTT.